This T cell receptor (beta chain) appears in the sequencing data of a study of T cells in Graves' hyperthyroidism and ophthalmopathy. Remarks on this clonotype: Its cognate antigen is unknown.

Researchers amplified the TCR beta CDR3 regions from RNA transcripts. The HTBI primer set drove a first-round RT-PCR of the TCR CDR3. TCRdb used MiXCR to reprocess the multiplex PCR reads, holding one entry per CDR3 protein. Here the sample spans around 500,000 distinct CDR3 sequences, 13% to 15% being singletons. The V end was cut by 4 bases, the J end by 0 bases, with 7 bases between. Germline V CDR1 and CDR2: MGHDK, SYGVNS. CDR3 length: 15 residues. Study observations and caveats: Most thyroid clonotypes that were expanded above 0.001 also turned up in blood.

The genes are TRBV25-1 and TRBJ2-6; D remains ambiguous. The clonotype comes from a middle-aged woman with Graves' hyperthyroidism. Sequenced material: blood. CDR3 residues: CASSALNSGANVLTF. The CDR3 DNA reads TGTGCCAGCAGTGCCCTCAACTCTGGGGCCAACGTCCTGACTTTC.